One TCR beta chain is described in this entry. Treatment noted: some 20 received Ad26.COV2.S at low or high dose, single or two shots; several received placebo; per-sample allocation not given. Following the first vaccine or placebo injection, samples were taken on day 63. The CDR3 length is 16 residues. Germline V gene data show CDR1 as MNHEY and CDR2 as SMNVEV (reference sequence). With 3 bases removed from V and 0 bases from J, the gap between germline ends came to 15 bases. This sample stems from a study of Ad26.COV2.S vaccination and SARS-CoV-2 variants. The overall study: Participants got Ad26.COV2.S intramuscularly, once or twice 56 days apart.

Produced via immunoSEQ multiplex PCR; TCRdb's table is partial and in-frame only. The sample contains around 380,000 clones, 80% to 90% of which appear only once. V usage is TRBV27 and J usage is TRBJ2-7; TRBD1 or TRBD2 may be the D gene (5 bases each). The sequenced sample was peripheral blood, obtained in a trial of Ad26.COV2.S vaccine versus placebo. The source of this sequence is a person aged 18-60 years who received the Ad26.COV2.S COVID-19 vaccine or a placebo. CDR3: CASSFEGSGISYEQYF. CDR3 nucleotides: TGTGCCAGCAGTTTTGAGGGGTCAGGGATCTCCTACGAGCAGTACTTC.